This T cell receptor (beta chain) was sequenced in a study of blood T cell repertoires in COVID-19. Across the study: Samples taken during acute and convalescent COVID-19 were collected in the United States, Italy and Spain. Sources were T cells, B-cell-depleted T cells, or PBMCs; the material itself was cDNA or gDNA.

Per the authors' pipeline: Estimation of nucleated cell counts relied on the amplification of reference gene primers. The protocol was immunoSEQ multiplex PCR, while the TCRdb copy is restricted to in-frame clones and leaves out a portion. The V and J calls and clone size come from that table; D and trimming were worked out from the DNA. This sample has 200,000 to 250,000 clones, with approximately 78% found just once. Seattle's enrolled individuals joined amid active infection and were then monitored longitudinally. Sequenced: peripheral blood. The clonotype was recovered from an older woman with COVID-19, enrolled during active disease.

CDR3 in DNA: TGTGCCACCAGTGATCCACAGGGAGACGTTGTCTATGAGCAGTTCTTC. Its protein product is CATSDPQGDVVYEQFF. V usage is TRBV24-1 and J usage is TRBJ2-1; D is possibly TRBD1 (6 bases). Trimming left V 3 bases short and J 8 bases short, with 19 bases between. In germline, CDR1 is KGHDR, CDR2 SFDVKD. CDR3 length: 16 residues.